Described below is a single T cell receptor (beta chain) sequence and its context. Its recognized antigen is unknown. Base qualities are not provided; no much larger clone lies one nucleotide away. Reading the label with the study, this specimen's treatment or condition is: in vitro stimulation with specific CMV peptide epitopes to enrich CMV-specific T cells. The data derive from a study of T cell repertoires in cytomegalovirus infection (dated by TCRdb to between 2018 and 2021). Looking at the study overall: Alongside well-studied HLA-B-restricted epitopes, the peptide stimulations were aimed at recently identified HLA-C-restricted CMV epitopes, whose presentation resists viral immunomodulation. The HLA type of each donor mattered for the analysis, because public TCR beta signatures pointed to carriage of CMV infection along with the matching HLA type.

Study-wide conclusions, independent of this receptor: Carriers of CMV infection plus the relevant HLA type were discriminated by the cumulative frequency of public TCR beta family members in the study cohort and in an independent approximately 350-donor cohort. The ex vivo response was dominated by HLA-C-restricted CMV-specific TCR beta clonotypes, which also provided the single most frequent clonotype in two of eight donors.

As encoded in the germline V gene (reference sequence), CDR1 is SEHNR while CDR2 is FQNEAQ. Between the V and J ends, shortened by 5 bases and 2 bases respectively, the junction contains 12 bases. From the cysteine up to the phenylalanine, the CDR3 has a length of 14 residues. Left in the record is the CDR3 DNA by itself, 42 bases read in frame from the first base. Data came from an Illumina HiSeq 1500. TCRdb applied fastp at Q25 and MiXCR to the public reads, then kept only in-frame beta chains. Rows with a matching CDR3 protein are joined into one entry that keeps the most common DNA and genes. The sample contains 110,000 or so distinct CDR3 sequences, roughly 30% of them found a single time. Approximately 41% of the sample lies in the top ten.

The V gene is TRBV7-9 and the J gene is TRBJ2-5; the D gene is possibly TRBD2, with 6 bases matching. The source material was CD8+ T cells from cultured PBMCs, sampled from culture after CMV antigen stimulation. The sequence was obtained from a human donor in good health (CMV status not recorded). Some clones in this sample may be carry-over from other donors' samples. The encoded CDR3 is CASSPTGEQETQYF. The DNA sequence follows: TGTGCCAGCAGCCCTACGGGGGAGCAAGAGACCCAGTACTTC.